The 17 T cell receptor beta chains presented below share a single source sample, sequenced in a study of naive and memory T cell subsets. Ligated cDNA underwent four rounds of PCR with nested alpha and beta constant region primers and SP2. TCRdb re-called the 5' RACE reads through MiXCR, storing one row per CDR3 protein. The table has tens of thousands of distinct CDR3 sequences, around 5% seen once; the top ten hold around 0.8%. The library had UMIs added by 3' ligation of an oligonucleotide to TCR cDNA. The receptors come from a female donor in good health.

This clonotype was detected ten times or more. CDR3 DNA sequence: TGCAGTGCTAGAGATGGTTTAGCAAGAGGTGAGCAGTTCTTC. It translates to CSARDGLARGEQFF. The chain recombines TRBV20-1 with TRBJ2-1, with D hard to call. This CDR3 spans 14 amino acids. V was cut by 0 bases and J by 9 bases, with 15 bases left in between. Per the germline V gene, CDR1 is DFQATT and CDR2 is SNEGSKA (reference sequence).

This clonotype was detected many times. This chain connects TRBV4-3 to TRBJ2-7, with a possible D match to TRBD2 (5 bases). Germline CDR1 reads LGHNA; CDR2 reads YSLEER. This CDR3 contains 18 residues. V lost 0 bases, J lost 3 bases, and 21 bases lay in between. The CDR3 loop reads CASSQELSSEGILYEQYF. Written as DNA, the CDR3 is TGCGCCAGCAGCCAAGAACTCTCCTCTGAGGGAATCCTCTACGAGCAGTACTTC.

This clonotype was recorded many times. This chain links TRBV6-2 or TRBV6-3 with TRBJ2-7, with D perhaps matching TRBD2 (6 bases). CDR1 and CDR2 from the germline V gene are MNHEY and SVGEGT. CDR3 length: 14 amino acids. Trimming took 7 bases from V and 2 from J, leaving 15 bases between them. The CDR3: CASIGRGGTYEQYF. Written as DNA, the CDR3 is TGTGCCAGCATCGGACGGGGAGGTACCTACGAGCAGTACTTC.

In its sample, this clonotype was seen a few times. CDR3: CASRDDRGANTEAFF. The CDR3 region has the DNA TGTGCCAGCAGGGATGACAGGGGCGCTAACACTGAAGCTTTCTTT. V gene TRBV28 combines with J gene TRBJ1-1; 8 bases agree with TRBD1. With 6 bases clipped from V and 2 bases from J, the junction kept 8 bases outside the gene matches. This CDR3 comprises 15 residues. Germline V gene lookup returns CDR1 MDHEN and CDR2 SYDVKM. The variable domain in full, with the rest retrieved from reference TRBV28 and TRBJ1-1, is DVKVTQSSRYLVKRTGEKVFLECVQDMDHENMFWYRQDPGLGLRLIYFSYDVKMKEKGDIPEGYSVSREKKERFSLILESASTNQTSMYLCASRDDRGANTEAFFGQGTRLTVV.

The chain has TRBV28 and TRBJ2-1, with 9 bases fitting TRBD1. Losses at the gene ends were 3 bases for V and 4 bases for J; bases not matched to a gene: 7. Germline V gene sequence: CDR1 MDHEN, CDR2 SYDVKM. This CDR3 has 16 amino acids. DNA of the CDR3: TGTGCCAGCAGTTTTGGCCGGGACAGGGAGTACAATGAGCAGTTCTTC. Translation gives CASSFGRDREYNEQFF.

This clonotype has only a few counts. This sequence joins TRBV19 and TRBJ2-5; no firm D call. Germline CDR1 LNHDA, CDR2 SQIVND (reference sequence). The CDR3 is 14 residues long. V was cut by 1 base and J by 5 bases, with 11 bases left in between. The CDR3 is CASSIGEALETQYF. DNA for the CDR3: TGTGCCAGTAGTATAGGAGAGGCGCTTGAGACCCAGTACTTC.

The chain links TRBV7-8 to TRBJ1-5; D is ambiguous. The CDR3 length is 15 residues. V was cut by 5 bases and J by 0 bases, with 11 bases left in between. The V gene's germline CDR1 is SGHVS and CDR2 FQNEAQ. CDR3 protein: CASSASRVSNQPQHF. Written as DNA, the CDR3 is TGTGCCAGCAGCGCCAGTCGAGTTAGCAATCAGCCCCAGCATTTT.

The sample holds many counts of this clonotype. V gene TRBV4-1 combines with J gene TRBJ2-7; D unclear. The germline V gene encodes CDR1 MGHRA and CDR2 YSYEKL. The CDR3 covers 14 residues. Trimming took off 1 base at V and 2 bases at J, with 9 bases between the two ends. For the CDR3, the DNA is TGCGCCAGCAGCCAAGGGCCTACCGCCTACGAGCAGTACTTC. It is translated as CASSQGPTAYEQYF.

This clonotype came up many times. The chain combines TRBV7-9 with TRBJ2-5; unclear D gene. Per the germline V gene, CDR1 is SEHNR and CDR2 is FQNEAQ (reference sequence). V was pared by 10 bases and J by 5 bases, with 5 bases between. This CDR3 comprises 9 residues. The CDR3 sequence: CATSETQYF. The CDR3 DNA follows: TGTGCCACGTCTGAGACCCAGTACTTC. The full variable domain, in which reference TRBV7-9 and TRBJ2-5 provide the parts outside the CDR3, is DTGVSQNPRHKITKRGQNVTFRCDPISEHNRLYWYRQTLGQGPEFLTYFQNEAQLEKSRLLSDRFSAERPKGSFSTLEIQRTEQGDSAMYLCATSETQYFGPGTRLLVL.

This clonotype came up many times. V gene TRBV14 combines with J gene TRBJ2-1, with unresolved D. Germline V gene sequence: CDR1 SGHDN, CDR2 FVKESK. Deletions cut 4 bases from V and 10 bases from J, with 11 bases between. The CDR3 loop spans 12 amino acids. CDR3 sequence reads: CASSPAKYEQFF. DNA of the CDR3: TGTGCCAGCAGCCCAGCCAAGTACGAGCAGTTCTTC.

The chain is built from TRBV12-3 or TRBV12-4 and TRBJ2-7, with TRBD2 matching over 9 bases. V gave up 1 base and J gave up 3 bases; unmatched junction bases: 4. The CDR3 has 15 amino acids. The CDR3 here is CASSLVGSGSYEQYF. In DNA form, the CDR3 reads TGTGCCAGCAGTTTAGTTGGTAGCGGGAGCTACGAGCAGTACTTC.

The CDR3 coding sequence is TGTGCCAGCAGCCCCCATGGCTACGAGCAGTACTTC. It is translated as CASSPHGYEQYF. The rearrangement uses TRBV7-9 and TRBJ2-7; D gene ambiguous. The ends were cut back, 5 bases at V and 3 bases at J, with 8 bases in the middle. The germline gives CDR1 SEHNR, CDR2 FQNEAQ (reference sequence). The length of the CDR3 is 12 residues.

The chain links TRBV25-1 to TRBJ2-1, with unresolved D. The germline CDR1 and CDR2 sequences are MGHDK and SYGVNS. The CDR3 consists of 12 residues. Trimming cost V 0 bases and J 8 bases, with 5 bases left between them. The chain's CDR3 is CASSEYLDEQFF. In DNA form, the CDR3 reads TGTGCCAGCAGTGAATACTTGGATGAGCAGTTCTTC. The entire variable domain, with the rest obtained from reference TRBV25-1 and TRBJ2-1, is as follows: EADIYQTPRYLVIGTGKKITLECSQTMGHDKMYWYQQDPGMELHLIHYSYGVNSTEKGDLSSESTVSRIRTEHFPLTLESARPSHTSQYLCASSEYLDEQFFGPGTRLTVL.

This clonotype was seen at least ten times. The chain couples TRBV28 to TRBJ1-1; tentative D call: TRBD1 (5 bases). The CDR3 sequence is 14 residues long. With 1 base removed from V and 6 bases from J, the gap between germline ends came to 12 bases. Germline loops: CDR1 MDHEN, CDR2 SYDVKM. CDR3 loop: CASSLYPPGAEAFF. The CDR3 DNA reads TGTGCCAGCAGTTTATACCCCCCGGGGGCTGAAGCTTTCTTT.

This clonotype has ten or more counts. This sequence joins TRBV20-1 and TRBJ1-4; no clear D. From germline, CDR1 is DFQATT and CDR2 SNEGSKA (reference sequence). This CDR3 comprises 13 residues. Deletions cut 4 bases from V and 11 bases from J, with 17 bases between. CDR3 amino acids: CSATLSQVGKLFF. The DNA of the CDR3 is TGCAGTGCTACCTTATCTCAGGTTGGCAAACTGTTTTTT.

This clonotype came up many times. This CDR3 reads CSVETVNNEQFF. Written as DNA, the CDR3 is TGCAGCGTTGAGACAGTCAACAATGAGCAGTTCTTC. J is TRBJ2-1 and V is TRBV29-1, with D possibly matching TRBD1 (5 bases). Per germline, CDR1 SQVTM and CDR2 ANQGSEA. This CDR3 region has 12 residues. Trimming removed 3 bases from V and 5 bases from J, with 8 bases in between.

The sample holds many counts of this clonotype. The CDR3 coding sequence is TGCAGTGCTTCCTCCGGGGCGGGAGAAGGCACAGATACGCAGTATTTT. Protein: CSASSGAGEGTDTQYF. The genes are TRBV20-1 and TRBJ2-3, with 7 bases fitting TRBD2. V lost 5 bases, J lost 1 base, and 12 bases stayed unmatched. The CDR3 is 16 amino acids. The V gene's germline CDR1 is DFQATT and CDR2 SNEGSKA (reference sequence).